The 29 T cell receptor beta chains in this list originate from one sample, sequenced in a study of blood T cell repertoires in COVID-19 (dated by TCRdb to 2020 to 2021). Receptors were amplified or captured by the immunoSEQ multiplex PCR assay. Imported from immuneACCESS, the table was reduced by TCRdb to in-frame sequences with V and J called. These copies leave out some clones; in studies compared against another copy, an unresolved V gene accounts for under half, and the cause of the remainder is not known. This sample lists about 130,000 clones; about 70% were detected once. Approximately 5.9% of the sample belongs to the ten largest clones. Input material: peripheral blood. The source is a man older than 75 with COVID-19, enrolled during active disease.

This clone appeared a few times. The chain combines TRBV2 with TRBJ2-3, with 7 positions matching TRBD1. The germline V gene has CDR1 SNHLY and CDR2 FYNNEI. This CDR3 is built from 15 residues. After removal of 2 bases from V and 6 bases from J, the junction contained 8 bases not matched to a gene. As DNA, the CDR3 is TGTGCCAGCAGTGAACAGGGGGATAGTGGGGATACGCAGTATTTT. It yields the protein CASSEQGDSGDTQYF.

J is TRBJ2-1 and V is TRBV7-2, with TRBD1 matching over 8 bases. J was trimmed by 6 bases and V by 1 base; bases with no gene match: 2. Germline CDR1 reads SGHTA; CDR2 reads FQGNSA. The length of the CDR3 is 14 residues. The CDR3 coding sequence is TGTGCCAGCAGCTTAGGCAGGGGGCTCAATGAGCAGTTCTTC. Its translation: CASSLGRGLNEQFF. Full variable domain (missing parts from reference TRBV7-2 and TRBJ2-1): GAGVSQSPSNKVTEKGKDVELRCDPISGHTALYWYRQSLGQGLEFLIYFQGNSAPDKSGLPSDRFSAERTGGSVSTLTIQRTQQEDSAVYLCASSLGRGLNEQFFGPGTRLTVL.

The genes are TRBV5-1 and TRBJ2-3; 10 positions agree with TRBD1. The CDR3 covers 17 residues. Trimming took 6 bases from V and 2 from J; bases not matched to a gene: 12. Germline V gives CDR1 SGHRS, CDR2 YFSETQ. The CDR3 region is CASTLIPGTGATDTQYF. The CDR3 region has the DNA TGCGCCAGCACCTTAATTCCCGGGACAGGGGCCACAGATACGCAGTATTTT.

With respect to this clone: A much larger clone differs from this one at a single base, so this may be a read error. The chain carries TRBV7-9 and TRBJ2-5; 10 bases agree with TRBD1. With 6 bases clipped from V and 4 bases from J, the junction kept 2 bases outside the gene matches. This CDR3 region has 13 residues. Germline CDR1 reads SEHNR; CDR2 reads FQNEAQ (reference sequence). The chain's CDR3 is CASRRTGGETQYF. The CDR3 bases are TGTGCCAGCAGGCGGACAGGGGGAGAGACCCAGTACTTC.

The chain is built from TRBV2 and TRBJ2-7; 9 bases align to TRBD1. Germline V gene lookup returns CDR1 SNHLY and CDR2 FYNNEI. V shed 1 base and J 2 bases; nucleotides not matched to a gene: 3. The length of the CDR3 is 15 residues. The DNA for the CDR3 is TGTGCCAGCAGTGAAGACAGGGGGCATGCCTACGAGCAGTACTTC. Translating it yields CASSEDRGHAYEQYF.

The V gene is TRBV5-1, the J gene TRBJ2-3; 14 bases map to TRBD2. The germline CDR1 and CDR2 sequences are SGHRS and YFSETQ. The CDR3 runs 16 residues. Unmatched junction bases numbered 4, after V lost 4 bases and J lost 3 bases. In DNA form, the CDR3 reads TGCGCCAGCAGCCTCGGGACTAGCGGGAGTACAGATACGCAGTATTTT. It encodes CASSLGTSGSTDTQYF.

The chain joins TRBV5-1 to TRBJ2-1; 12 bases fit TRBD2. V was clipped by 4 bases and J by 9 bases; unmatched bases: 14. This CDR3 region has 17 residues. Per germline, CDR1 SGHRS and CDR2 YFSETQ. The CDR3 DNA is TGCGCCAGCAGCCTTAGAAGACTAGCGGGAGCTTTCGGTGAGCAGTTCTTC. Translating gives CASSLRRLAGAFGEQFF.

The rearrangement joins TRBV5-6 to TRBJ1-6; D gene unclear. The V end lost 3 bases, the J end lost 0 bases, and 10 bases lay between the germline ends. The CDR3 has 16 residues. From germline, CDR1 is SGHDT and CDR2 YYEEEE. DNA of the CDR3: TGTGCCAGCAGCTCTGGACTGAGCTCCTATAATTCACCCCTCCACTTT. This codes for CASSSGLSSYNSPLHF.

The chain employs TRBV27 and TRBJ2-7, with 7 bases lining up with TRBD1. CDR3 length: 13 amino acids. Trimming at V came to 6 bases and at J to 5 bases, leaving 7 bases not matched to a gene. Germline CDR1 is MNHEY and CDR2 is SMNVEV (reference sequence). CDR3 residues: CASSQTGIHEQYF. Written as DNA, the CDR3 is TGTGCCAGCAGCCAGACAGGGATACACGAGCAGTACTTC.

This clone appeared a few times. The chain combines TRBV11-3 with TRBJ2-3, with 11 bases fitting TRBD2. Germline V lookup: CDR1 SGHNT, CDR2 YENEEA. V was clipped by 4 bases and J by 10 bases; unmatched bases: 7. The CDR3 runs to 14 residues. The CDR3 sequence is CASSSRTSGSSQYF. The CDR3 bases are TGTGCCAGCAGCTCCCGGACTAGCGGGTCCTCGCAGTATTTT.

V is TRBV3-1 (or the pseudogene TRBV3-2) and J is TRBJ2-2, with 8 bases fitting TRBD2. V lost 4 bases and J lost 0; bases outside the gene matches: 10. This CDR3 comprises 18 residues. Germline-derived CDR1 and CDR2 are LGHDT and YNNKEL (reference sequence). CDR3 bases: TGTGCCAGCAGCCCCTTAGCGGGACCCCAAGCGAACACCGGGGAGCTGTTTTTT. Its protein product is CASSPLAGPQANTGELFF.

This clone appeared a single time. The chain employs TRBV20-1 and TRBJ2-3, with TRBD2 as a possible D gene (6 bases). This CDR3 is built from 16 residues. CDR1 and CDR2 (germline): DFQATT, SNEGSKA (reference sequence). V was trimmed by 3 bases and J by 0 bases, leaving 16 bases between them. Here the CDR3 reads CSASWAGGRSTDTQYF. DNA of the CDR3: TGCAGTGCTAGTTGGGCCGGAGGGCGGAGCACAGATACGCAGTATTTT.

This rearrangement joins TRBV2 to TRBJ1-2; 9 bases fit TRBD1. This CDR3 has 16 residues. V shed 5 bases, J shed 4 bases, and the junction held 11 bases outside the gene matches. The germline V gene encodes CDR1 SNHLY and CDR2 FYNNEI. The CDR3 here is CASSFHPTGGGYGYTF. CDR3 nucleotides: TGTGCCAGCAGTTTCCACCCGACAGGGGGAGGCTATGGCTACACCTTC.

This clone was picked up a small number of times. The chain couples TRBV3-1 (or the pseudogene TRBV3-2) to TRBJ1-2; 7 bases map to TRBD1. The V and J ends lost 4 bases and 2 bases, in that order; junction bases with no gene match: 4. Germline lookup yields CDR1 LGHDT and CDR2 YNNKEL (reference sequence). This CDR3 region has 14 residues. Here the CDR3 DNA reads TGTGCCAGCAGCCCCTCGGACAGGAACTATGGCTACACCTTC. This translates into CASSPSDRNYGYTF.

The V and J genes are TRBV5-4 and TRBJ2-7; 10 positions match TRBD2. The CDR3 extends over 15 amino acids. V lost 5 bases, J lost 5 bases, and 10 bases stayed unmatched. Germline-derived CDR1 and CDR2 are SGHNT and YYREEE (reference sequence). CDR3 nucleotide sequence: TGTGCCAGCAGTTCCGAGCGGGAGGGCGACCACGAGCAGTACTTC. Translated, it gives CASSSEREGDHEQYF.

A remark on this clone: Other DNA sequences in this specimen translate into the identical CDR3. The rearrangement links TRBV18 to TRBJ2-3, with D uncertain. This CDR3 is built from 13 residues. V was shortened by 0 bases and J by 3 bases, with 4 bases between the two germline ends. CDR1 and CDR2 from the germline V gene are KGHSH and LQKENI. In nucleotides, the CDR3 is TGTGCCAGCTCACCACCTTCGACAGATACGCAGTATTTT. As protein: CASSPPSTDTQYF.

This chain links TRBV9 with TRBJ2-5; 12 bases align to TRBD2. J was trimmed by 4 bases and V by 3 bases; bases with no gene match: 1. CDR1 SGDLS and CDR2 YYNGEE come from the germline V gene. The length of the CDR3 is 14 residues. Here the CDR3 reads CASSGLAGAETQYF. The CDR3 coding sequence is TGTGCCAGCAGCGGACTAGCGGGAGCAGAGACCCAGTACTTC.

CDR3 bases: TGTGCCAGTAGTCTAGGACTAGCGGGAGCCCATGAGCAGTTCTTC. It yields the protein CASSLGLAGAHEQFF. This chain links TRBV19 with TRBJ2-1; 13 bases are shared with TRBD2. Per the germline V gene, CDR1 is LNHDA and CDR2 is SQIVND (reference sequence). V lost 5 bases, J lost 8 bases, and 6 bases stayed unmatched. The CDR3 contains 15 residues.

The rearrangement joins TRBV10-2 to TRBJ2-7, with 13 bases matching TRBD2. Germline CDR1 and CDR2: WSHSY and SAAADI. This CDR3 comprises 16 residues. V lost 5 bases to trimming and J lost 0 bases; unmatched junction nucleotides: 4. CDR3 coding DNA: TGCGCCAGCAGTTACGGACTAGCGGGAGCCTCCTACGAGCAGTACTTC. It translates to CASSYGLAGASYEQYF.

The chain is built from TRBV6-5 and TRBJ2-3; D not certain. Trimming pared 2 bases from V and 1 base from J, leaving 13 bases between. CDR1 and CDR2 from the germline V gene are MNHEY and SVGAGI. The CDR3 length is 16 residues. CDR3 protein: CASSYAGSLGTDTQYF. CDR3 bases: TGTGCCAGCAGTTACGCCGGGTCCCTAGGCACAGATACGCAGTATTTT.

V gene TRBV2 combines with J gene TRBJ1-5, with D possibly matching TRBD1 (6 bases). The CDR3 is 13 residues long. In germline, CDR1 is SNHLY, CDR2 FYNNEI. V lost 5 bases and J lost 7, with 12 bases in between. CDR3 in amino acids: CASSQQGPQPQHF. CDR3 coding DNA: TGTGCCAGCAGTCAACAGGGACCACAGCCCCAGCATTTT.

V gene TRBV6-1 combines with J gene TRBJ2-7, with 9 nucleotides matching TRBD2. The length of the CDR3 is 15 residues. Germline assignment: CDR1 MNHNS and CDR2 SASEGT. V dropped 2 bases and J dropped 6; count of bases not matched to a gene: 8. The CDR3: CASSERFGTSREQYF. The CDR3 nucleotides are TGTGCCAGCAGTGAACGTTTCGGGACTAGCCGCGAGCAGTACTTC.

This clone has only one observation. The rearrangement joins TRBV7-3 to TRBJ2-1, with 11 nucleotides matching TRBD2. The trim removed 7 bases at V and 4 bases at J, leaving 12 bases unmatched. The V gene's germline CDR1 is SGHTA and CDR2 FQGTGA. The length of the CDR3 is 17 residues. The CDR3 DNA is TGTGCCAGCATCCTTAGACTAGCGGGACTTCTATACAATGAGCAGTTCTTC. Encoded protein: CASILRLAGLLYNEQFF.

The rearrangement links TRBV28 to TRBJ1-5, with D perhaps TRBD1 (5 bases). Trimming shortened V by 6 bases and J by 4 bases, and 7 bases separated the two germline ends. CDR1 and CDR2 from the germline V gene are MDHEN and SYDVKM. The CDR3 is 12 amino acids. CDR3: CASRAGNQPQHF. The CDR3, as DNA: TGTGCCAGCAGAGCAGGGAATCAGCCCCAGCATTTT.

This clone was seen once. V is TRBV5-4 and J is TRBJ1-2; a weak D match, TRBD1 (6 bases). The CDR3 contains 12 residues. Germline V lookup: CDR1 SGHNT, CDR2 YYREEE (reference sequence). Trimming removed 4 bases at V and 7 bases at J, with 11 bases between. The CDR3 bases are TGTGCCAGCAGCCCCCCGGACAGTGGCTACACCTTC. It is translated as CASSPPDSGYTF.

The rearrangement joins TRBV5-8 to TRBJ2-3; D is undetermined. Between the trimmed V and J ends, which lost 9 bases and 0 bases, there was a span of 14 bases. The CDR3 runs 14 residues. Germline lookup yields CDR1 SGHTS and CDR2 YDEGEE. The chain's CDR3 is CATLRRGSTDTQYF. The CDR3 nucleotides read TGTGCCACCCTAAGGAGAGGCAGCACAGATACGCAGTATTTT.

The chain joins TRBV5-6 to TRBJ1-4; 10 nucleotides align to TRBD1. From germline, CDR1 is SGHDT and CDR2 YYEEEE. Trimming took 2 bases from V and 7 from J; bases not matched to a gene: 11. The CDR3 contains 17 residues. CDR3 DNA: TGTGCCAGCAGCTTCTCGTTGACAGGGGGCGAAGGTGAAAAACTGTTTTTT. Its translation is CASSFSLTGGEGEKLFF.

This rearrangement joins TRBV7-3 to TRBJ1-2; 7 bases are shared with TRBD1. Germline CDR1 reads SGHTA; CDR2 reads FQGTGA. The CDR3 runs to 12 residues. Trimming cost V 5 bases and J 6 bases; bases outside gene matches: 3. For the CDR3, the DNA is TGTGCCAGCAGCCCCCAGGGGGATGGCTACACCTTC. Protein: CASSPQGDGYTF.

The J gene is TRBJ2-7, the V gene TRBV11-2, with TRBD1 matching 8 bases. From germline, CDR1 is SGHAT and CDR2 FQNNGV. The CDR3 is 15 amino acids. Trimming removed 5 bases from V and 5 bases from J; junction bases left unmatched: 11. CDR3 bases: TGTGCCAGCAGCCCCAGAAGCAAGACAGGGGACGAGCAGTACTTC. The encoded protein is CASSPRSKTGDEQYF.